This T cell receptor (beta chain) derives from a study of cytomegalovirus exposure and HLA in healthy donors. General study results and limits: Subsequent analysis showed first-cohort TCR clusters tending to co-occur in 120 validation repertoires. Confirmation in vitro established that a few CMV-associated chains were specific for CMV antigens.

The validation cohort, a group of 100 to 150 subjects, included the donors and was separate from the approximately 650-subject first cohort. The germline CDR1 and CDR2 sequences are LGHNA and YSLEER. V was cut by 4 bases and J by 1 base, with 16 bases left in between. The CDR3 is 16 residues long. As regards this clone: What it recognizes is unknown.

Generated by immunoSEQ multiplex PCR, the TCRdb table keeps only in-frame clones and is missing some. Here the sample spans 250,000 to 300,000 clones, approximately 83% being singletons. Material for sequencing was PBMCs. This clonotype was sampled from a young woman in good health and CMV-seronegative. The chain recombines TRBV4-3 with TRBJ1-1; unclear D gene. CDR3 sequence: CASSRGTVGGNTEAFF. The CDR3 DNA sequence: TGCGCCAGCAGCCGAGGTACCGTGGGAGGGAACACTGAAGCTTTCTTT.